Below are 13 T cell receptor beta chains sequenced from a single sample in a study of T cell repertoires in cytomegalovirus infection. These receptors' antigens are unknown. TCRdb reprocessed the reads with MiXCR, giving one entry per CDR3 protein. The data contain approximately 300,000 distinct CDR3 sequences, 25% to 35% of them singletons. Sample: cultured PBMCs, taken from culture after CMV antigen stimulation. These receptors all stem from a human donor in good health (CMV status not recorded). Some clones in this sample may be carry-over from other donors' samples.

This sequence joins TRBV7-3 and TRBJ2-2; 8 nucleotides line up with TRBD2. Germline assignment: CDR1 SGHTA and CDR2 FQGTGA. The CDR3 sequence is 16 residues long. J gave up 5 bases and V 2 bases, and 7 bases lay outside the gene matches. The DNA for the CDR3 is TGTGCCAGCAGCTTATGGAGCGGGGGATGGACCGGGGAGCTGTTTTTT. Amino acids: CASSLWSGGWTGELFF. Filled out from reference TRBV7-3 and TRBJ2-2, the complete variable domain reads GAGVSQTPSNKVTEKGKYVELRCDPISGHTALYWYRQSLGQGPEFLIYFQGTGAADDSGLPNDRFFAVRPEGSVSTLKIQRTERGDSAVYLCASSLWSGGWTGELFFGEGSRLTVL.

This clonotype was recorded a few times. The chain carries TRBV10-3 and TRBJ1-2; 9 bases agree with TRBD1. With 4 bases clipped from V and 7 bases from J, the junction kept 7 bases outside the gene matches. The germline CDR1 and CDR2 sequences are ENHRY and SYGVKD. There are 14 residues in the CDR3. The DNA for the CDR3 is TGTGCCATCAGTGCCGGGACAGGGTCTAGTGGCTACACCTTC. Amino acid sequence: CAISAGTGSSGYTF.

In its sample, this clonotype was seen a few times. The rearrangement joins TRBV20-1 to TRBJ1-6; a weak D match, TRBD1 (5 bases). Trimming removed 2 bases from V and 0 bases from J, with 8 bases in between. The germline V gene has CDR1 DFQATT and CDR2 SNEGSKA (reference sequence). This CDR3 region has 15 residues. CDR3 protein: CSARQGSSYNSPLHF. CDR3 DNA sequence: TGCAGTGCTAGACAGGGAAGCTCCTATAATTCACCCCTCCACTTT.

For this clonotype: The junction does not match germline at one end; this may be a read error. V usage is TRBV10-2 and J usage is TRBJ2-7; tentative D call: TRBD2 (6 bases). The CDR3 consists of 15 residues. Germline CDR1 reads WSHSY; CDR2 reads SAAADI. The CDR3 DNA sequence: TGCGCCAGCAGTGGATGGACTACACGGAGTGACGAGCTGTACTTC. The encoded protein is CASSGWTTRSDELYF.

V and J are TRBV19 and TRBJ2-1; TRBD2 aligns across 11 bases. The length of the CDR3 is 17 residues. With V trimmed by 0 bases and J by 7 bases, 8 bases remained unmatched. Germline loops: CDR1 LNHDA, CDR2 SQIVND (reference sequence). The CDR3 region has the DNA TGTGCCAGTAGTATAGAACTAGCGGGAGCTGTTTGGAATGAGCAGTTCTTC. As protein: CASSIELAGAVWNEQFF. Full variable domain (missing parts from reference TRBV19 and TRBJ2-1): DGGITQSPKYLFRKEGQNVTLSCEQNLNHDAMYWYRQDPGQGLRLIYYSQIVNDFQKGDIAEGYSVSREKKESFPLTVTSAQKNPTAFYLCASSIELAGAVWNEQFFGPGTRLTVL.

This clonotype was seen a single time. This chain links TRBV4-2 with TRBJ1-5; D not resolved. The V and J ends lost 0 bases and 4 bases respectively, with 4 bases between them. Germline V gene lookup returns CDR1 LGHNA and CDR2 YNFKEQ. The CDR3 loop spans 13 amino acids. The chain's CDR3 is CASSQDYNQPQHF. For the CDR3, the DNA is TGTGCCAGCAGCCAAGATTATAATCAGCCCCAGCATTTT.

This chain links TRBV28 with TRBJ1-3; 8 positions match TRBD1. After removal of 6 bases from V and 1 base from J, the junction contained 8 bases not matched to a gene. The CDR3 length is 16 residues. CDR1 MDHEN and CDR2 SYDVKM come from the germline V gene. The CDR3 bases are TGTGCCAGCAGCCCCCATGGACAGGGTTCTGGAAACACCATATATTTT. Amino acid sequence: CASSPHGQGSGNTIYF.

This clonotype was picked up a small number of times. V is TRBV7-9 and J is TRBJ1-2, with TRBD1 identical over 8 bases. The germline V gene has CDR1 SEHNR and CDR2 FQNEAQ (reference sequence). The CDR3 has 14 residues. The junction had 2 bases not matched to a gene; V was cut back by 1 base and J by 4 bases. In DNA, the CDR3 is TGTGCCAGCAGCTTAGGGGGACAGGCCTATGGCTACACCTTC. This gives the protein CASSLGGQAYGYTF.

The CDR3 sequence: CASSAGTGRGTATYEQYF. DNA for the CDR3: TGTGCCAGCAGCGCCGGGACAGGGAGGGGAACGGCCACCTACGAGCAGTACTTC. V gene TRBV9 combines with J gene TRBJ2-7; 9 bases match TRBD1. V was pared by 3 bases and J by 2 bases, with 15 bases of the junction left unmatched. Germline-derived CDR1 and CDR2 are SGDLS and YYNGEE. The CDR3 is 18 amino acids.

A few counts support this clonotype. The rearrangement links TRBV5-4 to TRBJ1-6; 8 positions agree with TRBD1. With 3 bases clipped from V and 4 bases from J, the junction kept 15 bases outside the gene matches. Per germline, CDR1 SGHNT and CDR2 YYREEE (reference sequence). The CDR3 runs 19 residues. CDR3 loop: CASSYDRGPISDYNSPLHF. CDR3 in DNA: TGTGCCAGCAGCTACGACAGGGGACCCATCTCGGATTATAATTCACCCCTCCACTTT. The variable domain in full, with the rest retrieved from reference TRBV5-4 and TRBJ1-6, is ETGVTQSPTHLIKTRGQQVTLRCSSQSGHNTVSWYQQALGQGPQFIFQYYREEENGRGNFPPRFSGLQFPNYSSELNVNALELDDSALYLCASSYDRGPISDYNSPLHFGNGTRLTVT.

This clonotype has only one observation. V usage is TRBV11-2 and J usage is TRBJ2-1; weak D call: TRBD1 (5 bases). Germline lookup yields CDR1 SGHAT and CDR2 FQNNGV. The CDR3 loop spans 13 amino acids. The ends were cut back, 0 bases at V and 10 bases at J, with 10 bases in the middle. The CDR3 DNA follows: TGTGCCAGCAGCTTAGATAAGGGGCTAGAGCAGTTCTTC. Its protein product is CASSLDKGLEQFF.

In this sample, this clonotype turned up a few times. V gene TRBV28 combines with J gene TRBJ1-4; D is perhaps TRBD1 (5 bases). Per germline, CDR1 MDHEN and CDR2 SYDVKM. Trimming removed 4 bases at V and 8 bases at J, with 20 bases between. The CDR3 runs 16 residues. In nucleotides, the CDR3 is TGTGCCAGCAGTTCATTTGATGGAGGGGATGAGGAAAAACTGTTTTTT. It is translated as CASSSFDGGDEEKLFF.

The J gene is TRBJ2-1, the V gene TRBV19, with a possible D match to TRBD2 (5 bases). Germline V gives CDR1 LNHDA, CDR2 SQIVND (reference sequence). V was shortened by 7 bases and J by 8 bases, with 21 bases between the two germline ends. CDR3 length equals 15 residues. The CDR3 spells CASNLRPARADEQFF. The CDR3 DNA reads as TGTGCCAGTAATCTCCGGCCAGCGAGGGCAGATGAGCAGTTCTTC.